This entry lists 8 T cell receptor beta chains sequenced from one sample in a study of beta chain features in type 1 diabetes. Findings and caveats of the study: Moderate but significant shortening of TCRB CDR3s was recorded in all four CD4+ subsets from Type 1 diabetes patients.

Their antigens are not known. Reverse transcription of all isolated RNA meant that expressed TCRB transcripts were sequenced. Method: immunoSEQ multiplex PCR; TCRdb's copy keeps in-frame clones and lacks some. This sample has nearly 700,000 clones, with about an eighth found just once. Sequenced material: naive CD4+ T cells from blood. Receptors originate from a man aged 18 to 30 with type 1 diabetes.

The CDR3 DNA sequence: TGCGCCAGCAGCTTGGTCTCAGGGGGGAATGATTCACCCCTCCACTTT. It yields the protein CASSLVSGGNDSPLHF. The chain combines TRBV5-1 with TRBJ1-6, with TRBD1 identical over 7 bases. The V gene's germline CDR1 is SGHRS and CDR2 YFSETQ. Unmatched junction bases numbered 8, after V lost 0 bases and J lost 8 bases. This CDR3 region has 16 residues. Full variable domain (rest looked up from reference TRBV5-1 and TRBJ1-6): KAGVTQTPRYLIKTRGQQVTLSCSPISGHRSVSWYQQTPGQGLQFLFEYFSETQRNKGNFPGRFSGRQFSNSRSEMNVSTLELGDSALYLCASSLVSGGNDSPLHFGNGTRLTVT.

The chain is built from TRBV30 and TRBJ2-2; the match to TRBD1 covers 7 bases. The CDR3 consists of 15 residues. V shed 8 bases, J shed 4 bases, and the junction held 13 bases outside the gene matches. The germline CDR1 and CDR2 sequences are GTSNPN and SVGIG (reference sequence). In nucleotides, the CDR3 is TGTGCCCGAGGAAAGGGGGCCGTACGCACCGGGGAGCTGTTTTTT. It yields the protein CARGKGAVRTGELFF.

A few counts support this clone. The V gene is TRBV2, the J gene TRBJ2-3; D is unresolved. CDR1 and CDR2 (germline): SNHLY, FYNNEI. CDR3 length equals 12 residues. Trimming pared 6 bases from V and 1 base from J, leaving 5 bases between. CDR3 protein: CASRLRTDTQYF. CDR3 DNA sequence: TGTGCCAGCAGACTTCGCACAGATACGCAGTATTTT.

This clone was counted only a few times. The chain employs TRBV18 and TRBJ1-5, with D possibly matching TRBD1 (5 bases). Germline CDR1 and CDR2: KGHSH and LQKENI. The V end was cut by 0 bases, the J end by 5 bases, with 14 bases between. CDR3 length: 16 amino acids. In DNA, the CDR3 is TGTGCCAGCTCACCACCGGCGGGGGTTGTTGATCAGCCCCAGCATTTT. It specifies CASSPPAGVVDQPQHF.

A few counts support this clone. V usage is TRBV29-1 and J usage is TRBJ2-1, with D uncertain. V lost 2 bases and J lost 4, with 9 bases in between. The CDR3 contains 13 residues. Per the germline V gene, CDR1 is SQVTM and CDR2 is ANQGSEA. The CDR3 spells CSVESGGYNEQFF. The DNA of the CDR3 is TGCAGCGTTGAAAGTGGCGGATACAATGAGCAGTTCTTC.

The sample holds a few counts of this clone. The gene calls are TRBV18 and TRBJ2-2; 10 bases match TRBD1. Germline V gene sequence: CDR1 KGHSH, CDR2 LQKENI. The CDR3 covers 14 residues. V shed 3 bases and J 5 bases; nucleotides not matched to a gene: 0. The CDR3 DNA sequence: TGTGCCAGCTCACCGGGACAGGGGACCGGGGAGCTGTTTTTT. Protein product: CASSPGQGTGELFF.

The chain has TRBV7-2 and TRBJ1-5; the match to TRBD1 covers 7 bases. The CDR3 totals 15 residues. Trimming cost V 3 bases and J 3 bases; bases outside gene matches: 5. Germline CDR1 is SGHTA and CDR2 is FQGNSA. CDR3: CASSFLGQNNQPQHF. The CDR3 region has the DNA TGTGCCAGCAGCTTTTTGGGACAGAACAATCAGCCCCAGCATTTT. The full variable domain, in which reference TRBV7-2 and TRBJ1-5 provide the parts outside the CDR3, is GAGVSQSPSNKVTEKGKDVELRCDPISGHTALYWYRQSLGQGLEFLIYFQGNSAPDKSGLPSDRFSAERTGGSVSTLTIQRTQQEDSAVYLCASSFLGQNNQPQHFGDGTRLSIL.

J is TRBJ1-1 and V is TRBV4-1; tentative D call: TRBD1 (5 bases). This CDR3 comprises 16 residues. V was pared by 1 base and J by 0 bases, with 12 bases between. The V gene's germline CDR1 is MGHRA and CDR2 YSYEKL. CDR3: CASSQVMVGLNTEAFF. The CDR3 DNA sequence: TGCGCCAGCAGCCAAGTAATGGTGGGGCTGAACACTGAAGCTTTCTTT.